The clone carrying this T cell receptor (beta chain) has more than one count but fewer than ten. Its antigen remains unknown. The sample belongs to a study of T-cell memory formation after mild COVID-19. Findings of the study overall: While clones contracting from day 15 to 85 were balanced between CD4 and CD8, later expanders leaned CD4+.

This CDR3 is 14 amino acids long. V was pared by 2 bases and J by 0 bases, with 5 bases between. Germline CDR1 reads SNHLY; CDR2 reads FYNNEI. TCRdb re-called the 5' RACE reads with MiXCR, one entry per CDR3 protein. This sample has 350,000 to 450,000 distinct CDR3 sequences, with approximately 24% found just once. The chain is built from TRBV2 and TRBJ2-1; no reliable D call. The receptor's source is an adult woman who had mild COVID-19 (a few samples of this study predate the infection). Cell type and time point are not known. Sequenced input: PBMCs or a T cell subset sorted from them (not recorded which). CDR3 nucleotides: TGTGCCAGCAGTGAATCAGGCTCCTACAATGAGCAGTTCTTC. Protein: CASSESGSYNEQFF.